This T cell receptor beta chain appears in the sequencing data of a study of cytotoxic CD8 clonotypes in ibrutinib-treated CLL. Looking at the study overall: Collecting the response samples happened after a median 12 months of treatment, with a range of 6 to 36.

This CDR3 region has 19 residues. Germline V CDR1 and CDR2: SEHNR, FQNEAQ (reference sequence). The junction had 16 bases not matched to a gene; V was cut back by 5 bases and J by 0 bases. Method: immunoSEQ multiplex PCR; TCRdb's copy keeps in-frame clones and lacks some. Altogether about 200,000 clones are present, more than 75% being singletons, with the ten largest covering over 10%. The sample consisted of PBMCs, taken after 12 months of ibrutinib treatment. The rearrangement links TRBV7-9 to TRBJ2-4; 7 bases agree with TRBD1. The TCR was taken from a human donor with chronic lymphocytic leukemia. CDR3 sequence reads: CASSPTFQGVKVAKNIQYF. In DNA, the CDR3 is TGTGCCAGCAGCCCCACCTTTCAGGGGGTAAAAGTAGCCAAAAACATTCAGTACTTC.